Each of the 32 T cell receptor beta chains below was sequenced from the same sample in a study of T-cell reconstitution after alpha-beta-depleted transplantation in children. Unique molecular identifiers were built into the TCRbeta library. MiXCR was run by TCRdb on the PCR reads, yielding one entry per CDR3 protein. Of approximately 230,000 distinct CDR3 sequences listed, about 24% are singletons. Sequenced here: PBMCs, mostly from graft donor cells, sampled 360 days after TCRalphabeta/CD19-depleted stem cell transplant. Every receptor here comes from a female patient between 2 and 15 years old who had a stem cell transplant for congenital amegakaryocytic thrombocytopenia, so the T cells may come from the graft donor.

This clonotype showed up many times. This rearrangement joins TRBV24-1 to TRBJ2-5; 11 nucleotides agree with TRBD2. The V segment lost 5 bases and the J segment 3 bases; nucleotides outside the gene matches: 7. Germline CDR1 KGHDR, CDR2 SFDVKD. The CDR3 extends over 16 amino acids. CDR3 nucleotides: TGTGCCACCAGTGGGCCGACTAGCGGGATAGAAGAGACCCAGTACTTC. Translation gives CATSGPTSGIEETQYF.

The CDR3 DNA follows: TGTGCCAGCTCACGAGAAGTCCGGACAGGGACTTATGGCTACACCTTC. This gives the protein CASSREVRTGTYGYTF. The chain uses TRBV18 and TRBJ1-2; 8 bases agree with TRBD1. V lost 4 bases, J lost 5 bases, and 12 bases stayed unmatched. Germline V gene lookup returns CDR1 KGHSH and CDR2 LQKENI. CDR3 length: 16 amino acids.

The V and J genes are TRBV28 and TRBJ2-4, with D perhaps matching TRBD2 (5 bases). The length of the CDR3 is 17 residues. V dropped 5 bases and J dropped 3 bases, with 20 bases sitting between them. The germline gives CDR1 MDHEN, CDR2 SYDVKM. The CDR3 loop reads CASSPLRLTGSKNIQYF. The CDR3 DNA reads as TGTGCCAGCAGTCCCCTCCGACTGACGGGAAGCAAAAACATTCAGTACTTC.

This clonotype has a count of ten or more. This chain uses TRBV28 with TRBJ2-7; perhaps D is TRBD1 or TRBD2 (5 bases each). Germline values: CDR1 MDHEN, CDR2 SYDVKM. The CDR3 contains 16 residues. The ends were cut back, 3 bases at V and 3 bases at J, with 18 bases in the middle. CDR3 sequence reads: CASSFTGTPGFYEQYF. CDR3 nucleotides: TGTGCCAGCAGTTTCACTGGGACCCCCGGCTTCTACGAGCAGTACTTC. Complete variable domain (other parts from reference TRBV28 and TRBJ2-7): DVKVTQSSRYLVKRTGEKVFLECVQDMDHENMFWYRQDPGLGLRLIYFSYDVKMKEKGDIPEGYSVSREKKERFSLILESASTNQTSMYLCASSFTGTPGFYEQYFGPGTRLTVT.

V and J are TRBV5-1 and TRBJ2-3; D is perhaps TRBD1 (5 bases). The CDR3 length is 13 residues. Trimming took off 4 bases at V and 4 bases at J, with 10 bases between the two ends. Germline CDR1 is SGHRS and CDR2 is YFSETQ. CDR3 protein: CASSRQGADTQYF. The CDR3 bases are TGCGCCAGCAGCCGTCAAGGGGCAGATACGCAGTATTTT.

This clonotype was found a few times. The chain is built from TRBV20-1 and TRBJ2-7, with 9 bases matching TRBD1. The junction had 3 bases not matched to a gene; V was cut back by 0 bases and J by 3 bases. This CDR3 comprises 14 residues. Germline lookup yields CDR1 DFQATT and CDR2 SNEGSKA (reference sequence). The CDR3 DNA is TGCAGTGCTAGAGAGCTGGGACAGGGCTACGAGCAGTACTTC. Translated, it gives CSARELGQGYEQYF.

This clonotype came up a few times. The CDR3 nucleotides read TGTGCCAGCAGTAAGGGACTAAGAGTCAATGAGCAGTTCTTC. Translation: CASSKGLRVNEQFF. This chain joins TRBV28 and TRBJ2-1, with TRBD2 matching 7 bases. The CDR3 contains 14 residues. The germline gives CDR1 MDHEN, CDR2 SYDVKM. Losses at the gene ends were 5 bases for V and 6 bases for J; bases not matched to a gene: 7. Drawing the rest from reference TRBV28 and TRBJ2-1, the complete variable domain is DVKVTQSSRYLVKRTGEKVFLECVQDMDHENMFWYRQDPGLGLRLIYFSYDVKMKEKGDIPEGYSVSREKKERFSLILESASTNQTSMYLCASSKGLRVNEQFFGPGTRLTVL.

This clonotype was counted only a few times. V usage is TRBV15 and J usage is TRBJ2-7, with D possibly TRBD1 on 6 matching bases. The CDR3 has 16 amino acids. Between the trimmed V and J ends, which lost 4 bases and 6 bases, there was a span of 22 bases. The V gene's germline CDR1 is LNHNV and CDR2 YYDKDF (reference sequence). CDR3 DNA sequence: TGTGCCACCAGCATAGGGATGGGGGCCTCCCCTCTCGAGCAGTACTTC. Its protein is CATSIGMGASPLEQYF.

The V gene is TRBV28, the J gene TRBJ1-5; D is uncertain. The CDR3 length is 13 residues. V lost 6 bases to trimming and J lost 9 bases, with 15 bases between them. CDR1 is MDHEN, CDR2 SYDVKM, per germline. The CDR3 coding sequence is TGTGCCAGCAGCTCGGGCAGTTCAACGCCCCAGCATTTT. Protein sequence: CASSSGSSTPQHF.

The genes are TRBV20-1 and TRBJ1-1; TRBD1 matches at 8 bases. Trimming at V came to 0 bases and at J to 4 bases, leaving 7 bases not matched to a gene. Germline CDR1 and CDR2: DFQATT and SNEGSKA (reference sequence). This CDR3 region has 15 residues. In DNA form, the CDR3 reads TGCAGTGCTAGAGATTACGAGACAGGGGTCACTGAAGCTTTCTTT. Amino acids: CSARDYETGVTEAFF.

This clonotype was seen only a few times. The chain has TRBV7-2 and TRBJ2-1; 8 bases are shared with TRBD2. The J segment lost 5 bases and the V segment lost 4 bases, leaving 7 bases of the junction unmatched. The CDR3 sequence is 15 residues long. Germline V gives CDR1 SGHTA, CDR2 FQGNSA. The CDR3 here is CASSSRLANHNEQFF. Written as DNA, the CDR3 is TGTGCCAGCAGCTCTAGACTAGCGAACCACAATGAGCAGTTCTTC.

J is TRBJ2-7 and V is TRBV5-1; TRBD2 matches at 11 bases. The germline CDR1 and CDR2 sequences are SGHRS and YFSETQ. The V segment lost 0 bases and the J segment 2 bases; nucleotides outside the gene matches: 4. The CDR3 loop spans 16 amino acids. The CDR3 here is CASSLALAGAPYEQYF. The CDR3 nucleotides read TGCGCCAGCAGCTTGGCACTAGCGGGGGCCCCCTACGAGCAGTACTTC.

The CDR3 DNA reads TGTGCCAGCAGCGTCGGGAGCGTGGACTACGAGCAGTACTTC. Encoded protein: CASSVGSVDYEQYF. This rearrangement joins TRBV4-2 to TRBJ2-7, with D tentatively TRBD2 (6 bases). The CDR3 is 14 amino acids. Trimming removed 5 bases from V and 3 bases from J, with 14 bases in between. Germline CDR1 reads LGHNA; CDR2 reads YNFKEQ.

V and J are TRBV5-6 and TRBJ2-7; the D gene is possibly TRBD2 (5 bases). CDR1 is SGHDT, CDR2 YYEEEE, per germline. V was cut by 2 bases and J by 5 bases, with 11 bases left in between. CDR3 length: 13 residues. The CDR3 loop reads CASSLTGSNEQYF. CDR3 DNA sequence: TGTGCCAGCAGCTTAACGGGGTCCAACGAGCAGTACTTC.

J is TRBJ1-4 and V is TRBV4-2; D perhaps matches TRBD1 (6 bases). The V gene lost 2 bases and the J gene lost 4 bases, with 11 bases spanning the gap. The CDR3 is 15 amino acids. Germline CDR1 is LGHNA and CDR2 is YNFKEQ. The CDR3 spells CASSQRQAFNEKLFF. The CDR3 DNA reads TGTGCCAGCAGCCAAAGACAGGCCTTTAATGAAAAACTGTTTTTT.

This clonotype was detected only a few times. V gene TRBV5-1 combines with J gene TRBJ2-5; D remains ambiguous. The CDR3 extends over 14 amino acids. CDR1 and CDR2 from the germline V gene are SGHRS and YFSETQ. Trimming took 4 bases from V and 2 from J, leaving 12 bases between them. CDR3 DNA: TGCGCCAGCAGCGGGCGGATCGGGCAAGAGACCCAGTACTTC. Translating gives CASSGRIGQETQYF.

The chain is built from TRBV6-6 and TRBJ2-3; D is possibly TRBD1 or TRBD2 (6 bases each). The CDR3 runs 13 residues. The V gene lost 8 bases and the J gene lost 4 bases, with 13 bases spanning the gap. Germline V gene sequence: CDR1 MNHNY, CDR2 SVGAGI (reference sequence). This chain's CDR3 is CASYTGGPDTQYF. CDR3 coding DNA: TGTGCCAGCTATACCGGGGGCCCAGATACGCAGTATTTT.

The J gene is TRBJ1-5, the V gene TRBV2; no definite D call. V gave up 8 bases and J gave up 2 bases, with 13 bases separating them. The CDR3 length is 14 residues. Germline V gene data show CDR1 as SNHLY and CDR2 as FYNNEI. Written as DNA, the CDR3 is TGTGCCAGCCGCCCAATCCGGGGCAATCAGCCCCAGCATTTT. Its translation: CASRPIRGNQPQHF.

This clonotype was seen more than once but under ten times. CDR3 loop: CASSEGGVEQYF. In nucleotides, the CDR3 is TGTGCCAGCAGTGAAGGAGGGGTTGAGCAGTACTTC. This rearrangement joins TRBV2 to TRBJ2-7, with D perhaps TRBD1 or TRBD2 (5 bases each). With 1 base removed from V and 7 bases from J, the gap between germline ends came to 8 bases. This CDR3 is built from 12 residues. Per germline, CDR1 SNHLY and CDR2 FYNNEI.

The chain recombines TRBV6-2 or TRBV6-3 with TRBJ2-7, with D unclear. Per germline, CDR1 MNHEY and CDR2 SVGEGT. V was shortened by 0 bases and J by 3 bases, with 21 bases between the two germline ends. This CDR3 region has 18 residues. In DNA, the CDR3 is TGTGCCAGCAGTTACTCGAGCAGAAGTCCTCGCCAGTACTACGAGCAGTACTTC. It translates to CASSYSSRSPRQYYEQYF.

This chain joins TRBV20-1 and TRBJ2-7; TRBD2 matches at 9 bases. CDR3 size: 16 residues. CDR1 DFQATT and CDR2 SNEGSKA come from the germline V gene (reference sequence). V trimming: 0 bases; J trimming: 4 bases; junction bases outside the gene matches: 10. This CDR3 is CSARDEVVLAGYEQYF. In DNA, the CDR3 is TGCAGTGCTAGAGATGAAGTCGTACTAGCGGGTTACGAGCAGTACTTC.

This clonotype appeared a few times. The CDR3 is CASSSRLAVTGELFF. DNA of the CDR3: TGTGCCAGCAGCTCAAGACTAGCGGTCACCGGGGAGCTGTTTTTT. The chain couples TRBV7-2 to TRBJ2-2; 9 bases match TRBD2. CDR3 size: 15 residues. The trim removed 4 bases at V and 4 bases at J, leaving 4 bases unmatched. The germline CDR1 and CDR2 sequences are SGHTA and FQGNSA. Full variable domain (rest looked up from reference TRBV7-2 and TRBJ2-2): GAGVSQSPSNKVTEKGKDVELRCDPISGHTALYWYRQSLGQGLEFLIYFQGNSAPDKSGLPSDRFSAERTGGSVSTLTIQRTQQEDSAVYLCASSSRLAVTGELFFGEGSRLTVL.

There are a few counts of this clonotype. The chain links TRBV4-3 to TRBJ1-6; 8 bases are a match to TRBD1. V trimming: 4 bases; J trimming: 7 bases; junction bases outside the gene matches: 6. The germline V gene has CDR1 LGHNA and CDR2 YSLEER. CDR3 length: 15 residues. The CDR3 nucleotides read TGCGCCAGCAGCCTCCAGGACAGGGCCAATTCACCCCTCCACTTT. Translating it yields CASSLQDRANSPLHF.

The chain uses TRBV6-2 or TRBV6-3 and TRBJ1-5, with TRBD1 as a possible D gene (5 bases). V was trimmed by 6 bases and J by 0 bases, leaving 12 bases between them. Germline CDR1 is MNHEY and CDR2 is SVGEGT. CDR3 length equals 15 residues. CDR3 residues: CASREGFYSNQPQHF. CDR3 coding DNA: TGTGCCAGCAGGGAGGGGTTTTATAGCAATCAGCCCCAGCATTTT.

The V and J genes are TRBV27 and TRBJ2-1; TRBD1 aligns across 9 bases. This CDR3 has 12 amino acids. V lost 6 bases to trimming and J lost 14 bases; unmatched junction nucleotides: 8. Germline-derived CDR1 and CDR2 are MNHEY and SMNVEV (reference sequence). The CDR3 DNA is TGTGCCAGCAGCATTACCGGACAGGGGAAGTTCTTC. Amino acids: CASSITGQGKFF.

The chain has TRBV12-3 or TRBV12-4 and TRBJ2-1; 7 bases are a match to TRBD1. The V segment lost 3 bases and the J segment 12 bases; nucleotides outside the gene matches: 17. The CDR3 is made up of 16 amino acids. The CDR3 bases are TGTGCCAGCAGTTTGGGGGTTCTGACAGGGTGGGGTGTGCAGTTCTTC. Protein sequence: CASSLGVLTGWGVQFF.

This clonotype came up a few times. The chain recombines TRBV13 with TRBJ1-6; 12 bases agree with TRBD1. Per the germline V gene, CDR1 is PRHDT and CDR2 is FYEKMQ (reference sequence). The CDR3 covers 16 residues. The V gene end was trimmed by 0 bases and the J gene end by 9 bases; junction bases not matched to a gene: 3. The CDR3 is CASSLGGQGAGSPLHF. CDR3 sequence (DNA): TGTGCCAGCAGCTTAGGGGGACAGGGGGCTGGTTCACCCCTCCACTTT.

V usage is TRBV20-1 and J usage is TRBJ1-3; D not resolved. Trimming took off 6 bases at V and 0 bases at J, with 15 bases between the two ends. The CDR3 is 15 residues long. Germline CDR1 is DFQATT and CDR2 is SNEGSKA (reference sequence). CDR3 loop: CSAHELMSSGNTIYF. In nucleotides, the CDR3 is TGCAGTGCCCATGAGTTGATGAGCTCTGGAAACACCATATATTTT.

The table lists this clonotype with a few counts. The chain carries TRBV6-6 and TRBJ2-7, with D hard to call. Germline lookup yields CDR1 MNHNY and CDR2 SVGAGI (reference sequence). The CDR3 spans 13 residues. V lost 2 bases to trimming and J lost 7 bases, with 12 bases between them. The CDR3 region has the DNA TGTGCCAGCAGTTACCGTTCGGTTGGGGAGCAGTACTTC. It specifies CASSYRSVGEQYF.

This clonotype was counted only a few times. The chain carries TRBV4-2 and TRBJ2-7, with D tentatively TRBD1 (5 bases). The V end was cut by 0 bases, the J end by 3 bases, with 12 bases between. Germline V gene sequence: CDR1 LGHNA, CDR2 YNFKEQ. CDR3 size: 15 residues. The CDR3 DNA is TGTGCCAGCAGCCAAGAAGTACGGCAGGGCTACGAGCAGTACTTC. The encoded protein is CASSQEVRQGYEQYF.

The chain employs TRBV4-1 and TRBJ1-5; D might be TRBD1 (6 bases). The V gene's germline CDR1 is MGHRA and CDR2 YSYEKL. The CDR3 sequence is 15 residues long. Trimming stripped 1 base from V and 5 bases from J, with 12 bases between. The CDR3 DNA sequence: TGCGCCAGCAGCCAAGTTGCAGGGGACCATCAGCCCCAGCATTTT. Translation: CASSQVAGDHQPQHF.

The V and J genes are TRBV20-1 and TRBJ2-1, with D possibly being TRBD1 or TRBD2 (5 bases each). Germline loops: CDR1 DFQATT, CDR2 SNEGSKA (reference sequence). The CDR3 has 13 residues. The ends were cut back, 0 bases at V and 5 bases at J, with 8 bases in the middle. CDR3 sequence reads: CSARDWGNNEQFF. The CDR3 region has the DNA TGCAGTGCTAGAGATTGGGGGAACAATGAGCAGTTCTTC.